The subject of this entry is one T cell receptor beta chain. This entry comes from a study of OX40 agonist ivuxolimab in advanced cancers. At the level of the study: Dose-escalation patients were diagnosed with hepatocellular carcinoma, melanoma, renal cell cancer or head and neck cancer.

Here immunoSEQ multiplex PCR was the method, and the copy in TCRdb shows in-frame clones only, minus some. The table has roughly 40,000 clones, roughly nine tenths seen once. This TCR came from an adult with an advanced solid tumor such as melanoma, head and neck, liver or kidney cancer. The specimen was CD4+ or CD8+ T cells sorted from blood, collected in a trial of the OX40 agonist ivuxolimab.

The CDR3 is CASSPKGDSYNEQFF. CDR3 DNA: TGTGCCAGCAGTCCCAAGGGGGACTCCTACAATGAGCAGTTCTTC. The chain joins TRBV7-3 to TRBJ2-1; D is perhaps TRBD1 (6 bases). The CDR3 consists of 15 residues. Germline lookup yields CDR1 SGHTA and CDR2 FQGTGA. V lost 6 bases and J 0 bases, leaving 12 bases between the germline ends.